This T cell receptor beta chain was recorded in a study of CD8 T cells in ankylosing spondylitis. This CDR3 region has 15 residues. CDR1 and CDR2 (germline): SGHRS, YFSETQ. V lost 0 bases and J 5 bases, leaving 11 bases between the germline ends. Each CDR3 protein is one row after TCRdb ran MiXCR on the 5' RACE reads. The sample has around 770,000 distinct CDR3 sequences; around 20% are singletons. General study results and limits: It appeared that ankylosing spondylitis blood was characterized by a TCR beta motif of about eight highly homologous variants.

Regarding this clonotype: Antigen unknown.

Sequenced input: blood, either unsorted or a sorted T cell fraction (not recorded which). The rearrangement uses TRBV5-1 and TRBJ1-4; D is possibly TRBD1 (5 bases). This sequence originates from a male donor with ankylosing spondylitis. The CDR3 sequence: CASSLGGAVNEKLFF. CDR3 coding DNA: TGCGCCAGCAGCTTGGGGGGCGCGGTCAATGAAAAACTGTTTTTT.